This T cell receptor (beta chain) emerged from a study of STAT5B mutations in CD4+ large granular lymphocyte leukemia. A note on this clone: The antigen is unknown.

The CDR3 extends over 14 amino acids. Trimming removed 5 bases at V and 0 bases at J, with 9 bases between. Germline CDR1 and CDR2: SGHAT and FQNNGV. In the study's own analysis: Productive clonotypes were detectable down to 2.59 x 10-5 frequency. The method was immunoSEQ multiplex PCR; TCRdb's version includes in-frame clones alone and lacks a portion of them. V, J and clone size derive from that table, while D and trimming were established from the DNA sequence. The table has tens of thousands of clones, less than 80% seen once. Study conclusions and caveats: The CD4+ versus CD8+ T-LGLL clonality difference may reflect limited sample size. Patient CD4-sorted repertoires stayed more clonal than healthy ones after leukemic-clone removal.

This receptor was identified in a human donor in good health. Sequences were obtained from CD4+ T cells from blood buffy coats. The chain recombines TRBV11-2 with TRBJ2-3, with no clear D. In DNA, the CDR3 is TGTGCCAGCAGCCCCCCCAGTAGCACAGATACGCAGTATTTT. Amino acids: CASSPPSSTDTQYF.